The rows below give T cell receptor beta chains drawn from one sample of a study of graft-versus-host responses after intestinal transplantation. The method was immunoSEQ multiplex PCR; TCRdb's version includes in-frame clones alone and lacks a portion of them. Altogether 75,000 to 100,000 clones are present, about 94% being singletons, with the ten largest covering over 0.15%. Antigens for these TCRs are unknown. The source was unstimulated CD4+ T cells sorted from spleen or lymph node cells, collected before intestinal transplant. Every receptor here comes from a human donor who received an intestinal transplant. CDR3s leave out the opening cysteine and the closing phenylalanine or tryptophan. The listing skips clone size in some rows; elsewhere it reads once, few, many or a size class.

TRBV5-4 | once | ASSLLTGEDYEQY
TRBV9 | NA | ASSVNLAENQF
TRBV19 | NA | ASSINRNTEAF
TRBV5-1 | NA | ASSLLSTSPGGYT
TRBV13 | NA | ASSFRDTQY
TRBV6-5 | NA | ASTPDSAWGNTIY
TRBV6-4 | NA | ASTPQRNTIY
TRBV19 | NA | ASSLTAGGPGEQY
TRBV9 | once | ASSVGPLGVGTEQF
TRBV27 | NA | ASSSGQPSYKYGNTIY
TRBV7-9 | NA | ASSFRSEAF
TRBV7-2 | NA | ASSLARVRLAYEQY
TRBV11-2 | NA | ASSLVRGIGFNEQF
TRBV28 | NA | ASSLGWDRGQGNQPQH
TRBV6-1 | NA | ASSGTEYNEQF